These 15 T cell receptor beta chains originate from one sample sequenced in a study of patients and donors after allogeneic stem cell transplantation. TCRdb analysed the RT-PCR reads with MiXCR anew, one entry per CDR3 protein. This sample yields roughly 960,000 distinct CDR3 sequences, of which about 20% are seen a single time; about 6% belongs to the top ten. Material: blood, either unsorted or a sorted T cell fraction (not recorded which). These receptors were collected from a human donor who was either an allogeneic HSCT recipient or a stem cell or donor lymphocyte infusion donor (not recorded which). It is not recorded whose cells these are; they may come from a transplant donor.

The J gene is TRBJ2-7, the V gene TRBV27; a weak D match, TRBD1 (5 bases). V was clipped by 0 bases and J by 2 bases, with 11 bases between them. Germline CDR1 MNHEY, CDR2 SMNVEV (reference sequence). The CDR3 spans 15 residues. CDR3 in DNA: TGTGCCAGCAGTTTATCATCCCAGGGCACCTACGAGCAGTACTTC. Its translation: CASSLSSQGTYEQYF.

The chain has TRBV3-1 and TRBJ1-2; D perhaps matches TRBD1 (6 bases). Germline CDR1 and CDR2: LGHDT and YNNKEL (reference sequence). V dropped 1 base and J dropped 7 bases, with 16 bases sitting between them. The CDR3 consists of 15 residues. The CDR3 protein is CASSQVAGGGGGYTF. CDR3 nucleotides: TGTGCCAGCAGCCAAGTCGCAGGCGGAGGGGGTGGCTACACCTTC.

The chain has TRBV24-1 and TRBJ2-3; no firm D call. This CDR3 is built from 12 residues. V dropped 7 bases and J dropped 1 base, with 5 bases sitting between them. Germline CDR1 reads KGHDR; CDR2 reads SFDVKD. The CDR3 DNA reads TGTGCCACCAGGGACGGCACAGATACGCAGTATTTT. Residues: CATRDGTDTQYF.

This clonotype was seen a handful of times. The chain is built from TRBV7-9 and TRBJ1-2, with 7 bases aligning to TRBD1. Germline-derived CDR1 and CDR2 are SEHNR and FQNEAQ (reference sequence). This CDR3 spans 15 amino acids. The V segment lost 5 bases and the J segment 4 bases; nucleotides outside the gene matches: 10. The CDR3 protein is CASSPFDRVVYGYTF. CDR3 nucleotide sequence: TGTGCCAGCAGCCCTTTCGACAGGGTAGTCTATGGCTACACCTTC.

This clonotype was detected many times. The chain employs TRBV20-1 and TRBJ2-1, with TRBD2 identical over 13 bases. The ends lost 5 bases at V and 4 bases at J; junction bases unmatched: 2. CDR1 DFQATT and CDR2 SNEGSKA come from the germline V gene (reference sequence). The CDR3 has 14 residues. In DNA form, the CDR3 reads TGCAGTGCTCAACTAGCGGGGGGGTACAATGAGCAGTTCTTC. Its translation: CSAQLAGGYNEQFF.

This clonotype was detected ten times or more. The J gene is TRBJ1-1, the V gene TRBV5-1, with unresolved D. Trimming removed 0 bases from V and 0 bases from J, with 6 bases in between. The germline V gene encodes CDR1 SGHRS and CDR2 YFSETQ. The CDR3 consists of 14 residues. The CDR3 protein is CASSLDSMNTEAFF. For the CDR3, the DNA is TGCGCCAGCAGCTTGGACAGTATGAACACTGAAGCTTTCTTT.

DNA of the CDR3: TGTGCCACCAGCATGATGGAAAGCACAGATACGCAGTATTTT. Its translation is CATSMMESTDTQYF. The chain couples TRBV15 to TRBJ2-3, with D uncertain. V shed 4 bases and J shed 0 bases, with 8 bases lying between them. From germline, CDR1 is LNHNV and CDR2 YYDKDF (reference sequence). The CDR3 covers 14 residues.

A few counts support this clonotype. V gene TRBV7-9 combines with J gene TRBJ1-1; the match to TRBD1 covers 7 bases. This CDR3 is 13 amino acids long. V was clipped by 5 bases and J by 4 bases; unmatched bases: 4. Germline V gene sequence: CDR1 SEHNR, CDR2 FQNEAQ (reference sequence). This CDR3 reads CASSDGTATEAFF. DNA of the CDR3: TGTGCCAGCAGCGACGGGACAGCCACTGAAGCTTTCTTT.

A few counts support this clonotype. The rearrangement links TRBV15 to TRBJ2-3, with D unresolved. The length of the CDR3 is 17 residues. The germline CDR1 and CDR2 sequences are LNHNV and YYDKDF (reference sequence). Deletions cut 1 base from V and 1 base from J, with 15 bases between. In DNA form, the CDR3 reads TGTGCCACCAGCAGAGGTCCAGCTGGGTCAGGCACAGATACGCAGTATTTT. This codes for CATSRGPAGSGTDTQYF.

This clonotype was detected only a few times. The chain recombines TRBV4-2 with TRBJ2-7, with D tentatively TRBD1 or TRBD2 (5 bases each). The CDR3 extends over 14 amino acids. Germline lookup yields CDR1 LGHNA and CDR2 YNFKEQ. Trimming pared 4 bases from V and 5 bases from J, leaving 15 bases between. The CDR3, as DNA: TGTGCCAGCAGCCTCCGGGACGCCCTAGACGAGCAGTACTTC. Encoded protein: CASSLRDALDEQYF.

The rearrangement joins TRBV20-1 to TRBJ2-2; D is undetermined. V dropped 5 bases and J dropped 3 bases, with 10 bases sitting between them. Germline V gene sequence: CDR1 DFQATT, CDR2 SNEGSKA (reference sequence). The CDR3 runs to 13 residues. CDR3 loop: CSAEAFDTGELFF. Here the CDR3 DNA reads TGCAGTGCTGAGGCGTTCGACACCGGGGAGCTGTTTTTT.

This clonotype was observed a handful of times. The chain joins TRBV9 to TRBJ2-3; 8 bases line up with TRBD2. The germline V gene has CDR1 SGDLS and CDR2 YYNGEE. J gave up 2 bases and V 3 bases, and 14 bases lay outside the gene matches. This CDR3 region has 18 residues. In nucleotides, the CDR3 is TGTGCCAGCAGCGCCTCCATCCTTGGCGGGGGGCTCACAGATACGCAGTATTTT. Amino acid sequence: CASSASILGGGLTDTQYF.

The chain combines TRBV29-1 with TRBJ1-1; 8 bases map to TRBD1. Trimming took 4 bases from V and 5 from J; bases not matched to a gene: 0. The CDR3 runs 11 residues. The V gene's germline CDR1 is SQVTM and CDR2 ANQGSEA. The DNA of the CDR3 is TGCAGCGTTGGACAGGGGACTGAAGCTTTCTTT. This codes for CSVGQGTEAFF. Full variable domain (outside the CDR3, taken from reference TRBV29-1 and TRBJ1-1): SAVISQKPSRDICQRGTSLTIQCQVDSQVTMMFWYRQQPGQSLTLIATANQGSEATYESGFVIDKFPISRPNLTFSTLTVSNMSPEDSSIYLCSVGQGTEAFFGQGTRLTVV.

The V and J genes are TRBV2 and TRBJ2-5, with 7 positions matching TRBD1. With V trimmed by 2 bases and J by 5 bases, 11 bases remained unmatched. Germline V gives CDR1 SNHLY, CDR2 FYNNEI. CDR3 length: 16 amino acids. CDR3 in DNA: TGTGCCAGCAGTGAACGCGACAGGGCAGGACTGGAGACCCAGTACTTC. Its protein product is CASSERDRAGLETQYF.

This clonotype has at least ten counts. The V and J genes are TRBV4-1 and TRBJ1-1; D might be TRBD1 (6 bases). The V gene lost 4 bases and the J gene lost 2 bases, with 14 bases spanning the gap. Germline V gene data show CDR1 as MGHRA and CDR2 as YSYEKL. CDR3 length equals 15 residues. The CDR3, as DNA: TGCGCCAGCAGCCCGAGGGGGGGGCCCAACACTGAAGCTTTCTTT. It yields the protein CASSPRGGPNTEAFF.